The next 2 T cell receptor beta chains were all read from a single sample in a study of T-cell reconstitution after alpha-beta-depleted transplantation in children (dated by TCRdb to about 2016). Preparation of the library involved PCR. Sequenced using an Illumina HiSeq 2500. TCR libraries were prepared with molecular barcoding, using unique molecular identifiers to normalize TCRbeta repertoire quantification. The public sequencing data were trimmed at Q25 with fastp and processed into clonotypes with MiXCR by TCRdb, which kept only in-frame beta chains. Identical CDR3 proteins give one entry, which carries the most common genes and DNA. This sample holds 800,000 to 1,000,000 distinct CDR3 sequences; less than 30% were observed only once. Approximately 30% of the sample is held by the ten biggest clonotypes. In light of the paper, this sample's treatment or condition label describes: allogeneic hematopoietic cell transplantation with graft depleted of TCRalphabeta T cells and CD19 B cells.

The specimen comprised PBMCs, mostly from graft donor cells, sampled 360 days after TCRalphabeta/CD19-depleted stem cell transplant. These receptors all stem from a boy younger than two who had a stem cell transplant for SCID, so the T cells may come from the graft donor.

This clonotype was detected only a few times. The rearrangement joins TRBV12-3 or TRBV12-4 to TRBJ2-3, with 8 bases fitting TRBD2. The CDR3 has 16 residues. V lost 5 bases and J lost 2; bases outside the gene matches: 9. The CDR3 spells CASSPRTSSPTDTQYF. The DNA for the CDR3 is TGTGCCAGCAGTCCCCGGACTAGCTCTCCCACAGATACGCAGTATTTT.

This clonotype has a count of ten or more. V and J are TRBV20-1 and TRBJ2-7, with TRBD1 as a possible D gene (6 bases). V shed 5 bases and J shed 3 bases, with 8 bases lying between them. This CDR3 is 11 amino acids long. Germline V gene lookup returns CDR1 DFQATT and CDR2 SNEGSKA (reference sequence). The CDR3 loop reads CSARGGYEQYF. The DNA of the CDR3 is TGCAGTGCTCGAGGGGGCTACGAGCAGTACTTC.